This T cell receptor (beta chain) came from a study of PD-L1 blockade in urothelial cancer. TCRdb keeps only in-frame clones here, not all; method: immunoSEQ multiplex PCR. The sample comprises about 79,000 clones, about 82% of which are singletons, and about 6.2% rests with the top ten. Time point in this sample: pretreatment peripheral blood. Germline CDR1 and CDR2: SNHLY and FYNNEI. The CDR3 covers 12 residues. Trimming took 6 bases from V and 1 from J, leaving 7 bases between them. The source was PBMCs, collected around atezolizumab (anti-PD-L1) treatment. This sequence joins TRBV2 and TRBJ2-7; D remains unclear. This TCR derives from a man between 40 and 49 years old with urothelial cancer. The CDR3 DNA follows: TGTGCCAGCAGGGTTAGTTCCTACGAGCAGTACTTC. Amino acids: CASRVSSYEQYF. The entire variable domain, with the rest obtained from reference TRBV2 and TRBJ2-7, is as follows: EPEVTQTPSHQVTQMGQEVILRCVPISNHLYFYWYRQILGQKVEFLVSFYNNEISEKSEIFDDQFSVERPDGSNFTLKIRSTKLEDSAMYFCASRVSSYEQYFGPGTRLTVT.